The entry below describes one T cell receptor beta chain. This record comes from a study of CD8+CD57+ T cells in acquired aplastic anemia. From germline, CDR1 is SGDLS and CDR2 YYNGEE. V dropped 3 bases and J dropped 2 bases, with 18 bases sitting between them. The CDR3 covers 17 residues. TCR beta VDJ combinations and CDR3 sequences were profiled from genomic DNA. TCRdb recomputed calls from the reads with MiXCR, one row per CDR3 protein. The table shows 150,000 to 200,000 distinct CDR3 sequences, with approximately 48% occurring only once. Previously, flow cytometry had revealed CD8+CD57+ cell expansion in the patients chosen for sequencing.

Sequencing was done on a sample of sorted CD4+, CD8+, or CD8+CD57+ T cells (not recorded which) from PBMCs. The TCR sequence derives from a human donor with aplastic anemia. The V gene is TRBV9, the J gene TRBJ1-3, with unresolved D. CDR3 nucleotide sequence: TGTGCCAGCAGCGCCATGGATAGGGTCGCCACTGGAAACACCATATATTTT. Its protein product is CASSAMDRVATGNTIYF.